A selection of T cell receptor beta chains follows, all from one sample in a study of blood T cell repertoires in COVID-19. Sequenced by immunoSEQ multiplex PCR; TCRdb stores in-frame clones only, minus some. The sample lists about 190,000 clones, about 81% occurring once. What was sequenced was peripheral blood. Receptor source: a woman older than 75 with COVID-19, enrolled during active disease. Both conserved end residues are trimmed from each CDR3.

V gene	J gene	CDR3 protein
TRBV5-4	TRBJ2-7	ASSETPDSSYEQY
TRBV4-2	TRBJ2-2	ASSQGAGAYTGELF
TRBV9	TRBJ1-5	ASSAAGGYNQPQH
TRBV4-1	TRBJ2-1	ASSQALGLAGGANEQF
TRBV10-3	TRBJ1-6	AISGLETNSPLH
TRBV5-6	TRBJ1-2	ASSWGGQGNYGYT
TRBV5-4	TRBJ1-6	ASSLGQNSSPLH
TRBV5-1	TRBJ2-5	ASSIIPQGKQETQY
TRBV29-1	TRBJ1-2	SVERQTYGGYT
TRBV5-1	TRBJ1-3	ASSLQSSGNTIY
TRBV10-3	TRBJ2-1	AISVGTGDRNEQF
TRBV6-2/TRBV6-3	TRBJ2-3	ASSYSLAGGNTDTQY
TRBV18	TRBJ2-7	ASSLGGGASEQY
TRBV11-1	TRBJ2-5	ASSWTSGGPGETQY
TRBV11-2	TRBJ2-7	ASSSHRDSYEQY
TRBV14	TRBJ1-2	ASSLRTVSGYT
TRBV12-5	TRBJ1-1	ASGFRGAGTEAF
TRBV10-3	TRBJ1-3	AISNSASGNTIY
TRBV7-9	TRBJ1-2	ASTLFGGAEGYT
TRBV18	TRBJ1-2	ASSPQEGGYT
TRBV29-1	TRBJ2-7	SAILGDRGYEQY
TRBV6-5	TRBJ1-2	ASIPRSNFGYT
TRBV9	TRBJ2-7	ASSIRSGTGPAYEQY
TRBV27	TRBJ1-1	ASSLGGPMNTEAF
TRBV7-7	TRBJ2-1	ASSPSSSSYNEQF
TRBV6-5	TRBJ2-1	ASQLAGPPYNEQF
TRBV19	TRBJ1-2	ASTPRDGTGTLLHGYT
TRBV6-5	TRBJ1-2	ASRLGGADNYGYT
TRBV5-1	TRBJ2-2	ASSPPDRGGYTGELF
TRBV29-1	TRBJ2-2	SVEKGQPGELF
TRBV11-2	TRBJ2-7	ASSFGTSLDEQY
TRBV29-1	TRBJ2-7	SAVDPMVHEQY
TRBV27	TRBJ1-2	ASSWGGRGGYT
TRBV12-5	TRBJ2-7	ASGLGFGQGHSYEQY
TRBV5-1	TRBJ1-2	ASSPGNTNYGYT
TRBV9	TRBJ2-1	ASSAYPGTSGPGYNEQF
TRBV19	TRBJ1-2	ASSTRTGYGYT
TRBV5-4	TRBJ2-2	ASSLIAGRDTGELF
TRBV29-1	TRBJ2-3	SVPGQGVDTQY
TRBV11-2	TRBJ2-7	ASSLDLFPTSIPYEQY
TRBV7-8	TRBJ2-3	ASSLARSGRDTQY
TRBV18	TRBJ2-5	ASSPGSQETQY
TRBV6-5	TRBJ2-7	ASTPGRGVSYEQY
TRBV11-2	TRBJ1-4	ASARRGATNEKLF
TRBV28	TRBJ1-6	ASSFSVPNEVDYNSPLH
TRBV1	TRBJ1-6	TSSQLGTLYPGVNNSPLH
TRBV5-8	TRBJ2-1	ASSLASVGNEQF
TRBV28	TRBJ1-4	ASRAANEKLF
TRBV27	TRBJ2-3	ASSWASTDTQY
TRBV28	TRBJ1-1	ASSPVLTVMNTEAF